One sample yielded the 27 T cell receptor beta chains listed below, sequenced in a study of blood T cells in healthy people across ages (dated by TCRdb to the mid-2010s). Library construction relied on 5' RACE. The sequencer was an Illumina HiSeq 2500. The second PCR ran for about 7 to 11 cycles and used a J-beta primer mix along with a sample-barcoded 5' primer. TCRdb took the public reads, trimmed them with fastp at Q25, ran MiXCR for clone calling and kept in-frame beta chains. Under each unique CDR3 protein, matching rows form one entry showing the most common genes and DNA. Recorded for this sample are roughly 680,000 distinct CDR3 sequences; 49% of them occurred a single time. The top ten constitute under 35% of the sample. Sequenced material: blood. These receptors all come from a woman in her sixties or seventies in good health.

The chain carries TRBV5-6 and TRBJ1-1; 8 bases agree with TRBD1. Germline V gene data show CDR1 as SGHDT and CDR2 as YYEEEE. The V segment lost 5 bases and the J segment 6 bases; nucleotides outside the gene matches: 9. This CDR3 is 14 amino acids long. The CDR3 nucleotides are TGTGCCAGCAGTCAAATTCAGGGGGCAGCTGAAGCTTTCTTT. It yields the protein CASSQIQGAAEAFF.

The chain has TRBV6-2 or TRBV6-3 and TRBJ2-1, with 7 bases that match TRBD2. The CDR3 consists of 16 residues. The V and J ends lost 2 bases and 9 bases, in that order; junction bases with no gene match: 13. Germline lookup yields CDR1 MNHEY and CDR2 SVGEGT. The CDR3 loop is CASSYRTQSGGSEQFF. DNA of the CDR3: TGTGCCAGCAGTTACCGAACTCAGTCGGGGGGATCTGAGCAGTTCTTC.

This clonotype was counted between two and nine times. V gene TRBV7-2 combines with J gene TRBJ2-1; unclear D gene. CDR3 length equals 13 residues. Trimming pared 1 base from V and 8 bases from J, leaving 9 bases between. From germline, CDR1 is SGHTA and CDR2 FQGNSA. CDR3: CASSLEGGHEQFF. CDR3 coding DNA: TGTGCCAGCAGCTTAGAGGGTGGGCATGAGCAGTTCTTC.

This clonotype was observed many times. One end of the junction varies from germline; a read error may be responsible. V usage is TRBV5-1 and J usage is TRBJ1-2; D might be TRBD1 (5 bases). The germline V gene encodes CDR1 SGHRS and CDR2 YFSETQ. The CDR3 totals 12 residues. This CDR3 is CASSLGDYGYTF. The CDR3 DNA sequence: TGTGCCAGCAGTTTAGGGGACTATGGCTACACCTTC.

This clonotype was observed a handful of times. V usage is TRBV29-1 and J usage is TRBJ2-7; D gene unclear. Looked up from germline, CDR1 is SQVTM and CDR2 is ANQGSEA. This CDR3 spans 13 amino acids. V was trimmed by 6 bases and J by 7 bases, leaving 19 bases between them. The CDR3 region is CSVSPKGVGEQYF. The CDR3 DNA reads as TGCAGCGTCTCGCCTAAGGGCGTGGGGGAGCAGTACTTC.

The V gene is TRBV5-1, the J gene TRBJ1-1; tentatively, D is TRBD1 (6 bases). This CDR3 is 14 amino acids long. V dropped 0 bases and J dropped 4 bases, with 10 bases sitting between them. The germline gives CDR1 SGHRS, CDR2 YFSETQ. CDR3 loop: CASSLGGQTTEAFF. In DNA, the CDR3 is TGCGCCAGCAGCTTGGGGGGGCAAACCACTGAAGCTTTCTTT. Drawing the rest from reference TRBV5-1 and TRBJ1-1, the complete variable domain is KAGVTQTPRYLIKTRGQQVTLSCSPISGHRSVSWYQQTPGQGLQFLFEYFSETQRNKGNFPGRFSGRQFSNSRSEMNVSTLELGDSALYLCASSLGGQTTEAFFGQGTRLTVV.

This clonotype was seen at least ten times. V is TRBV29-1 and J is TRBJ2-3; D gene ambiguous. This CDR3 comprises 13 residues. CDR1 is SQVTM, CDR2 ANQGSEA, per germline. With 4 bases removed from V and 2 bases from J, the gap between germline ends came to 10 bases. This chain's CDR3 is CSVVPRVTDTQYF. CDR3 nucleotide sequence: TGCAGCGTTGTCCCCCGGGTCACAGATACGCAGTATTTT.

There are a few counts of this clonotype. The chain links TRBV7-2 to TRBJ2-3; 10 bases map to TRBD2. The CDR3 is 15 residues long. V trimming: 5 bases; J trimming: 0 bases; junction bases outside the gene matches: 2. The V gene's germline CDR1 is SGHTA and CDR2 FQGNSA. CDR3 bases: TGTGCCAGCAGCGTACTAGCGGGGAGCACAGATACGCAGTATTTT. It codes for CASSVLAGSTDTQYF.

The chain employs TRBV6-2 or TRBV6-3 and TRBJ2-1, with D maybe TRBD2 (6 bases). The V and J ends lost 8 bases and 12 bases respectively, with 20 bases between them. The CDR3 sequence is 13 residues long. The germline gives CDR1 MNHEY, CDR2 SVGEGT. The CDR3 loop is CASGSGTGRRQFF. CDR3 coding DNA: TGTGCCAGCGGATCCGGGACTGGAAGGCGGCAGTTCTTC.

This clonotype turned up a few times. V and J are TRBV20-1 and TRBJ2-2; 9 nucleotides line up with TRBD2. Losses at the gene ends were 5 bases for V and 5 bases for J; bases not matched to a gene: 3. CDR3 length: 13 residues. Germline lookup yields CDR1 DFQATT and CDR2 SNEGSKA (reference sequence). The CDR3 DNA reads TGCAGTGCTGGCGGGAGGGTAACCGGGGAGCTGTTTTTT. It yields the protein CSAGGRVTGELFF.

This clonotype was counted at least ten times. This sequence joins TRBV28 and TRBJ1-5; D is unclear. Trimming removed 4 bases at V and 7 bases at J, with 8 bases between. Germline CDR1 and CDR2: MDHEN and SYDVKM. The CDR3 is 12 amino acids. CDR3 nucleotide sequence: TGTGCCAGCAGTTCGGGTGGCCAGCCCCAGCATTTT. It translates to CASSSGGQPQHF.

The J gene is TRBJ1-1, the V gene TRBV28; D remains unclear. CDR1 and CDR2 from the germline V gene are MDHEN and SYDVKM. The CDR3 has 13 amino acids. V lost 3 bases, J lost 2 bases, and 7 bases lay in between. CDR3 loop: CASSFEVNTEAFF. The CDR3 DNA is TGTGCCAGCAGTTTTGAGGTCAACACTGAAGCTTTCTTT.

The chain recombines TRBV28 with TRBJ2-5; TRBD1 agrees at 10 bases. Germline V gene lookup returns CDR1 MDHEN and CDR2 SYDVKM. V lost 4 bases, J lost 7 bases, and 9 bases stayed unmatched. The CDR3 is 15 amino acids. CDR3 loop: CASSSAGTGVGTQYF. CDR3 DNA: TGTGCCAGCAGTTCAGCCGGGACAGGGGTTGGGACCCAGTACTTC.

The genes are TRBV4-2 and TRBJ1-6; 7 nucleotides match TRBD1. Germline CDR1 and CDR2: LGHNA and YNFKEQ. CDR3 length: 15 residues. J was trimmed by 8 bases and V by 0 bases; bases with no gene match: 4. The CDR3 protein is CASSQEVRGDSPLHF. CDR3 bases: TGTGCCAGCAGCCAAGAGGTCAGGGGGGATTCACCCCTCCACTTT.

The V call is TRBV27, the J call TRBJ2-1; no firm D call. The CDR3 totals 12 residues. Trimming took off 5 bases at V and 10 bases at J, with 12 bases between the two ends. Germline V gene data show CDR1 as MNHEY and CDR2 as SMNVEV (reference sequence). CDR3 DNA: TGTGCCAGCAGTCCAACGCGTTGGGAGCAGTTCTTC. It yields the protein CASSPTRWEQFF.

This clonotype has only one observation. The rearrangement links TRBV7-8 to TRBJ2-7; 7 bases match TRBD1. After removal of 5 bases from V and 3 bases from J, the junction contained 13 bases not matched to a gene. CDR1 and CDR2 (germline): SGHVS, FQNEAQ. The CDR3 has 16 residues. DNA for the CDR3: TGTGCCAGCAGCCCAGAGTGGGACAGATCTTACTACGAGCAGTACTTC. Its translation: CASSPEWDRSYYEQYF.

As DNA, the CDR3 is TGTGCCAGCAGCATCGGAAATTTTAACACCGGGGAGCTGTTTTTT. It yields the protein CASSIGNFNTGELFF. The chain uses TRBV3-1 and TRBJ2-2; D is ambiguous. The length of the CDR3 is 15 residues. V lost 5 bases and J 2 bases, leaving 12 bases between the germline ends. Germline lookup yields CDR1 LGHDT and CDR2 YNNKEL (reference sequence).

The chain links TRBV20-1 to TRBJ2-1; 7 bases line up with TRBD2. The CDR3 is 14 amino acids. Germline V gene data show CDR1 as DFQATT and CDR2 as SNEGSKA (reference sequence). Losses at the gene ends were 3 bases for V and 8 bases for J; bases not matched to a gene: 10. The CDR3 nucleotides are TGCAGTGCTAGGGTAGGCGGGAGTAGGGATGAGCAGTTCTTC. It encodes CSARVGGSRDEQFF.

CDR3 in DNA: TGCGCCAGCAGCCCGGTACCGGGACGCCGGGAGCAGTACTTC. This codes for CASSPVPGRREQYF. The rearrangement uses TRBV5-1 and TRBJ2-7; D might be TRBD1 or TRBD2, each matching 5 bases. The CDR3 length is 14 residues. CDR1 SGHRS and CDR2 YFSETQ come from the germline V gene. V was shortened by 4 bases and J by 7 bases, with 18 bases between the two germline ends.

The chain links TRBV7-2 to TRBJ2-7, with D possibly matching TRBD1 (6 bases). Germline V gene data show CDR1 as SGHTA and CDR2 as FQGNSA. The CDR3 is made up of 14 amino acids. Trimming stripped 6 bases from V and 0 bases from J, with 12 bases between. CDR3 loop: CASSPTGNSYEQYF. As DNA, the CDR3 is TGTGCCAGCAGTCCGACAGGAAACTCCTACGAGCAGTACTTC.

This clonotype was picked up one time. The rearrangement links TRBV24-1 to TRBJ2-5; the match to TRBD2 covers 9 bases. The CDR3 spans 15 residues. Germline V gives CDR1 KGHDR, CDR2 SFDVKD. The junction had 10 bases not matched to a gene; V was cut back by 7 bases and J by 5 bases. This chain's CDR3 is CATRGSGSSFETQYF. CDR3 nucleotides: TGTGCCACCAGGGGTAGCGGGAGTAGTTTTGAGACCCAGTACTTC.

This clonotype was seen only a few times. The chain couples TRBV20-1 to TRBJ2-1, with TRBD2 identical over 8 bases. The J segment lost 13 bases and the V segment lost 0 bases, leaving 11 bases of the junction unmatched. Germline-derived CDR1 and CDR2 are DFQATT and SNEGSKA (reference sequence). The CDR3 length is 14 residues. The CDR3 sequence: CSARDPPGGPLQFF. The CDR3 nucleotides are TGCAGTGCTAGAGATCCCCCGGGAGGGCCTTTACAGTTCTTC.

On this clonotype: One base away lies a much larger clone, so this may be a sequencing read error. The gene calls are TRBV29-1 and TRBJ1-1; D possibly corresponds to TRBD1 (6 bases). The CDR3 covers 12 residues. Germline lookup yields CDR1 SQVTM and CDR2 ANQGSEA. The CDR3 coding sequence is TGCAGCGGCCTGACAGGAGGAACTGGAGCTTTCTTT. Its translation: CSGLTGGTGAFF.

This clonotype showed up just a few times. This rearrangement joins TRBV29-1 to TRBJ2-4; D unresolved. The last part of the DNA fits TRBJ2-7 better; the J call may be wrong. The CDR3 spans 13 residues. In germline, CDR1 is SQVTM, CDR2 ANQGSEA. CDR3 bases: TGCAGCGTTGAAGGAGCCACCCAATACGAGCAGTACTTC. It codes for CSVEGATQYEQYF.

The chain combines TRBV6-5 with TRBJ2-6; possibly TRBD1 for D (5 bases). Germline CDR1 MNHEY, CDR2 SVGAGI. The CDR3 length is 16 residues. V lost 9 bases, J lost 0 bases, and 15 bases lay in between. DNA for the CDR3: TGTGCCAGAGGGGTGCAGGTCAGCTCTGGGGCCAACGTCCTGACTTTC. This sequence encodes CARGVQVSSGANVLTF.

CDR3 nucleotides: TGTGCCAGCAGACCCGTGGTCAACGAGCAGTACTTC. Translation: CASRPVVNEQYF. The chain carries TRBV7-9 and TRBJ2-7; D is ambiguous. The CDR3 runs 12 residues. Trimming took off 6 bases at V and 5 bases at J, with 11 bases between the two ends. Germline V lookup: CDR1 SEHNR, CDR2 FQNEAQ (reference sequence).

V gene TRBV6-2 or TRBV6-3 combines with J gene TRBJ2-7, with 9 bases that match TRBD2. This CDR3 region has 13 residues. V was clipped by 7 bases and J by 2 bases; unmatched bases: 3. In germline, CDR1 is MNHEY, CDR2 SVGEGT. CDR3 DNA: TGTGCCAGCACTAGCGGGAACGCCTACGAGCAGTACTTC. Protein: CASTSGNAYEQYF.